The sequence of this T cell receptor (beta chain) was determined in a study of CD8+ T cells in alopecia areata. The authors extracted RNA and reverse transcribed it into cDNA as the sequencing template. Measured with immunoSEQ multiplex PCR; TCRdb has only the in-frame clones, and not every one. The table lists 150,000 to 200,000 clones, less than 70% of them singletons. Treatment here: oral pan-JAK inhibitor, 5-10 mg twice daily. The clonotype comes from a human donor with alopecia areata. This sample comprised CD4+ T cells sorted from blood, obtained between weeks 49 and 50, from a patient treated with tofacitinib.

CDR3 sequence: CSALSVIGQPQHF. The CDR3, as DNA: TGCAGCGCCCTCTCAGTGATAGGCCAGCCCCAGCATTTT. The chain combines TRBV29-1 with TRBJ1-5; no definite D call. The germline CDR1 and CDR2 sequences are SQVTM and ANQGSEA. V was cut by 7 bases and J by 7 bases, with 17 bases left in between. CDR3 length: 13 amino acids.